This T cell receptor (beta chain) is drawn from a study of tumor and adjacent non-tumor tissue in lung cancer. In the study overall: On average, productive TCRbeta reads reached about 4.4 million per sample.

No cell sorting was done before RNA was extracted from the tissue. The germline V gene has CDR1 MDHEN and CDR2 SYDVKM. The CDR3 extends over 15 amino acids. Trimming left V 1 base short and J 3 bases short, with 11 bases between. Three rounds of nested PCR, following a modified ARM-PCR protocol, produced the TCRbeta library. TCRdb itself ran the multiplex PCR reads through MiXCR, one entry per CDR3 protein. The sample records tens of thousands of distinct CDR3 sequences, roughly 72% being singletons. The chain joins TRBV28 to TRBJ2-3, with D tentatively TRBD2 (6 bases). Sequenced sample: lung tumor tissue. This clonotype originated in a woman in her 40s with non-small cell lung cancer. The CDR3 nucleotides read TGTGCCAGCAGTTTATTCAGGCGGGATACAGATACGCAGTATTTT. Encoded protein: CASSLFRRDTDTQYF.